This entry lists 10 T cell receptor beta chains sequenced from one sample in a study of T cell repertoires in cytomegalovirus infection. TCRdb reprocessed the reads via MiXCR and lists one record per CDR3 protein. The data show 80,000 to 130,000 distinct CDR3 sequences, around 22% seen once. Sequencing used CD8+ T cells from PBMCs. These receptors were obtained from a human donor in good health (CMV status not recorded). Some clones in this sample may be carry-over from other donors' samples.

The J gene is TRBJ2-5, the V gene TRBV12-3 or TRBV12-4, with a weak D call TRBD1 (6 bases). CDR3 length: 15 amino acids. Trimming cost V 3 bases and J 3 bases, with 14 bases left between them. CDR3 loop: CASSFQGSGEETQYF. DNA of the CDR3: TGTGCCAGCAGTTTCCAGGGTTCAGGGGAAGAGACCCAGTACTTC.

This clonotype was detected only a few times. This sequence joins TRBV7-9 and TRBJ2-7, with 8 bases lining up with TRBD2. The CDR3 length is 12 residues. V was clipped by 5 bases and J by 6 bases; unmatched bases: 3. The germline CDR1 and CDR2 sequences are SEHNR and FQNEAQ (reference sequence). The CDR3: CASSPGLAEQYF. CDR3 bases: TGTGCCAGCAGCCCCGGACTAGCCGAGCAGTACTTC.

This clonotype was counted at least ten times. The V gene is TRBV28, the J gene TRBJ2-5; possibly TRBD2 for D (5 bases). Germline-derived CDR1 and CDR2 are MDHEN and SYDVKM. The CDR3 extends over 13 amino acids. The V end lost 5 bases, the J end lost 1 base, and 8 bases lay between the germline ends. The CDR3 nucleotides read TGTGCCAGCAGTGCCCGGGGCCAAGAGACCCAGTACTTC. This gives the protein CASSARGQETQYF.

With regard to this clonotype: A read error is possible here, since a much larger clone lies one base away. This CDR3 is missing its conserved last phenylalanine or tryptophan, likely due to a read error. The chain joins TRBV7-6 to TRBJ2-3, with D hard to call. The V gene's germline CDR1 is SGHVS and CDR2 FNYEAQ. This CDR3 contains 12 residues. The V end was cut by 5 bases, the J end by 0 bases, with 3 bases between. CDR3 DNA: TGTGCCAGCAGCCAGAGCACAGATACGCAGTATTTA. Protein: CASSQSTDTQYL.

The CDR3 DNA reads as TGCAGCGTTGAAGCTCGAGGCGGTAGCTCCTACAATGAGCAGTTCTTC. This sequence encodes CSVEARGGSSYNEQFF. The chain combines TRBV29-1 with TRBJ2-1; D gene unclear. Looked up from germline, CDR1 is SQVTM and CDR2 is ANQGSEA. CDR3 size: 16 residues. V lost 1 base and J 0 bases, leaving 13 bases between the germline ends.

This clonotype was detected only a few times. The rearrangement links TRBV4-3 to TRBJ2-7; the match to TRBD1 covers 7 bases. CDR1 is LGHNA and CDR2 is YSLEER in the germline V gene. V trimming: 0 bases; J trimming: 3 bases; junction bases outside the gene matches: 5. This CDR3 comprises 15 residues. The CDR3 is CASSQDRDSYYEQYF. CDR3 nucleotide sequence: TGCGCCAGCAGCCAAGACCGGGACAGTTACTACGAGCAGTACTTC.

This clonotype came up a few times. The J gene is TRBJ2-4, the V gene TRBV20-1; D is perhaps TRBD2 (7 bases). This CDR3 is built from 15 residues. The germline V and J ends were trimmed by 5 bases and 6 bases, with 20 bases remaining between them. Germline lookup yields CDR1 DFQATT and CDR2 SNEGSKA (reference sequence). The CDR3 sequence is CSAPGEGRELNIQYF. The DNA for the CDR3 is TGCAGTGCTCCAGGGGAGGGGCGGGAGCTAAACATTCAGTACTTC.

The chain joins TRBV20-1 to TRBJ2-3, with 13 bases aligning to TRBD2. There are 18 residues in the CDR3. Germline assignment: CDR1 DFQATT and CDR2 SNEGSKA (reference sequence). Unmatched junction bases numbered 13, after V lost 0 bases and J lost 7 bases. CDR3 protein: CSARDVGLAGPPGNTQYF. The CDR3 bases are TGCAGTGCTAGAGATGTGGGACTAGCGGGGCCCCCTGGGAATACGCAGTATTTT.

This clonotype has at least ten counts. This sequence joins TRBV7-3 and TRBJ2-3; 8 bases map to TRBD2. This CDR3 comprises 15 residues. The junction had 5 bases not matched to a gene; V was cut back by 1 base and J by 5 bases. CDR1 is SGHTA, CDR2 FQGTGA, per germline. CDR3 sequence (DNA): TGTGCCAGCAGCTTAAGCGGGGGGTCGGGAGATACGCAGTATTTT. It translates to CASSLSGGSGDTQYF.

In its sample, this clonotype was seen many times. The chain combines TRBV25-1 with TRBJ1-2, with D hard to call. V dropped 3 bases and J dropped 6 bases, with 17 bases sitting between them. This CDR3 comprises 15 residues. CDR1 and CDR2 (germline): MGHDK, SYGVNS. For the CDR3, the DNA is TGTGCCAGCAGTGATAGTGTTGCCCGGCTCGATGGCTACACCTTC. It codes for CASSDSVARLDGYTF.